This T cell receptor (beta chain) was recovered during a study of identical twins. This clonotype showed up just a few times. From the 5' RACE reads, TCRdb called clonotypes with MiXCR, one entry per CDR3 protein. The table lists about 690,000 distinct CDR3 sequences, about 20% of them singletons. This sample was also put to use in a study of T cells expressing NK-cell markers. As reported in that work: It remained uncertain whether the expanded NKG2C+ T cell clones were specific for HCMV antigens.

Sequenced input: PBMCs. The source of this sequence is a woman younger than 35 in good health.

CDR3 region: CASSFGAEVAFF. CDR3 nucleotide sequence: TGTGCCAGCAGTTTCGGAGCGGAGGTAGCTTTCTTT. The chain uses TRBV12-3 or TRBV12-4 and TRBJ1-1; no clear D gene. The CDR3 has 12 amino acids. With 3 bases removed from V and 10 bases from J, the gap between germline ends came to 12 bases.